Presented here are 25 T cell receptor beta chains from one specimen sequenced in a study of OX40 agonist ivuxolimab in advanced cancers. The repertoire was sequenced with immunoSEQ multiplex PCR; TCRdb's copy has only in-frame clones and lacks some. The sample shows tens of thousands of clones, around nine tenths of them seen only once. The sample here was CD4+ or CD8+ T cells sorted from blood, taken in a trial of the OX40 agonist ivuxolimab. All receptors derive from an adult with an advanced solid tumor such as melanoma, head and neck, liver or kidney cancer.

This clone was seen only once. The genes are TRBV30 and TRBJ2-7; 8 bases align to TRBD1. Germline trimming cut 1 base from V and 2 bases from J; bases unmatched to any gene: 7. Per germline, CDR1 GTSNPN and CDR2 SVGIG (reference sequence). CDR3 length: 15 amino acids. CDR3: CAWSGSGQEPYEQYF. The CDR3, as DNA: TGTGCCTGGAGTGGGTCGGGACAGGAGCCCTACGAGCAGTACTTC.

The CDR3 DNA is TGTGCCAGTAGTGTGGGTAGTGCCCAAGAGACCCAGTACTTC. It specifies CASSVGSAQETQYF. The J gene is TRBJ2-5, the V gene TRBV19, with unresolved D. With 5 bases removed from V and 1 base from J, the gap between germline ends came to 11 bases. CDR1 is LNHDA, CDR2 SQIVND, per germline (reference sequence). The CDR3 contains 14 residues.

This clone was picked up a small number of times. The V and J genes are TRBV19 and TRBJ1-1; no reliable D call. V lost 5 bases and J 5 bases, leaving 15 bases between the germline ends. Germline V lookup: CDR1 LNHDA, CDR2 SQIVND (reference sequence). The CDR3 runs to 14 residues. CDR3 amino acids: CASSAYGEGTEAFF. The CDR3 DNA reads as TGTGCCAGTAGTGCTTACGGGGAGGGAACTGAAGCTTTCTTT.

The chain combines TRBV18 with TRBJ1-3, with D unclear. V was cut by 0 bases and J by 2 bases, with 14 bases left in between. Germline CDR1 reads KGHSH; CDR2 reads LQKENI. This CDR3 region has 17 residues. CDR3 loop: CASSPPSPGIAGNTIYF. The CDR3 nucleotides are TGTGCCAGCTCACCACCTTCCCCGGGAATAGCTGGAAACACCATATATTTT.

This chain connects TRBV28 to TRBJ2-5; 10 bases are a match to TRBD2. Losses at the gene ends were 5 bases for V and 5 bases for J; bases not matched to a gene: 11. CDR1 and CDR2 from the germline V gene are MDHEN and SYDVKM. The CDR3 loop spans 16 amino acids. The CDR3 DNA reads as TGTGCCAGCAGTGCCCACCATGCTAGCGGGAGTGAGACCCAGTACTTC. Protein sequence: CASSAHHASGSETQYF.

V is TRBV6-5 and J is TRBJ2-1, with a possible D match to TRBD2 (6 bases). This CDR3 spans 14 amino acids. V lost 6 bases, J lost 1 base, and 10 bases lay in between. Per germline, CDR1 MNHEY and CDR2 SVGAGI. CDR3 DNA: TGTGCCAGCAGCTCTCGGGGGTCCTACAATGAGCAGTTCTTC. Its protein is CASSSRGSYNEQFF.

The chain joins TRBV11-2 to TRBJ1-4; 7 nucleotides line up with TRBD1. With 4 bases clipped from V and 9 bases from J, the junction kept 14 bases outside the gene matches. There are 16 residues in the CDR3. Germline V lookup: CDR1 SGHAT, CDR2 FQNNGV. CDR3 coding DNA: TGTGCCAGCAGCTCGGGTGAAGGGGGCGCCTCTAAAAAACTGTTTTTT. This codes for CASSSGEGGASKKLFF.

V is TRBV7-9 and J is TRBJ2-1, with 14 bases identical to TRBD2. Germline V CDR1 and CDR2: SEHNR, FQNEAQ (reference sequence). The CDR3 is made up of 19 amino acids. V trimming: 6 bases; J trimming: 1 base; junction bases outside the gene matches: 11. The CDR3 coding sequence is TGTGCCAGCAGACCGACCGGGACTAGCGGGAGCAGGTCCTACAATGAGCAGTTCTTC. Translated, it gives CASRPTGTSGSRSYNEQFF. The full variable domain, rest sourced from reference TRBV7-9 and TRBJ2-1, is DTGVSQNPRHKITKRGQNVTFRCDPISEHNRLYWYRQTLGQGPEFLTYFQNEAQLEKSRLLSDRFSAERPKGSFSTLEIQRTEQGDSAMYLCASRPTGTSGSRSYNEQFFGPGTRLTVL.

This clone was found once. The chain joins TRBV7-2 to TRBJ2-5; no reliable D call. The V end was cut by 0 bases, the J end by 1 base, with 3 bases between. Germline lookup yields CDR1 SGHTA and CDR2 FQGNSA. This CDR3 comprises 13 residues. This CDR3 is CASSLATQETQYF. The DNA of the CDR3 is TGTGCCAGCAGCTTAGCGACCCAAGAGACCCAGTACTTC. Variable domain in full (rest from reference TRBV7-2 and TRBJ2-5): GAGVSQSPSNKVTEKGKDVELRCDPISGHTALYWYRQSLGQGLEFLIYFQGNSAPDKSGLPSDRFSAERTGGSVSTLTIQRTQQEDSAVYLCASSLATQETQYFGPGTRLLVL.

The gene calls are TRBV9 and TRBJ2-3; 12 nucleotides agree with TRBD2. The CDR3 extends over 17 amino acids. Germline V CDR1 and CDR2: SGDLS, YYNGEE. The V gene end was trimmed by 3 bases and the J gene end by 4 bases; junction bases not matched to a gene: 9. The CDR3 DNA reads TGTGCCAGCAGCGCCAGACCTAGCGGGGGGGCTGCAGATACGCAGTATTTT. Its protein product is CASSARPSGGAADTQYF.

The chain links TRBV10-3 to TRBJ1-1; no definite D call. Trimming removed 9 bases from V and 2 bases from J, with 13 bases in between. The CDR3 consists of 13 residues. Germline V gene data show CDR1 as ENHRY and CDR2 as SYGVKD. CDR3 DNA sequence: TGTGCCATGCAGAATGGGGTTAACACTGAAGCTTTCTTT. Translating gives CAMQNGVNTEAFF.

The chain combines TRBV7-2 with TRBJ1-1, with a tentative D call TRBD1 (6 bases). The V and J ends lost 4 bases and 9 bases respectively, with 18 bases between them. Per the germline V gene, CDR1 is SGHTA and CDR2 is FQGNSA. The CDR3 contains 14 residues. The CDR3 spells CASSSGQRVGKAFF. DNA for the CDR3: TGTGCCAGCAGCTCCGGACAGAGGGTAGGTAAAGCTTTCTTT.

The chain couples TRBV5-1 to TRBJ2-1; D possibly matches TRBD1 or TRBD2 (6 bases each). Deletions cut 1 base from V and 4 bases from J, with 12 bases between. The CDR3 is 15 amino acids. Germline V gene data show CDR1 as SGHRS and CDR2 as YFSETQ. The DNA for the CDR3 is TGCGCCAGCAGCTTGAGGGGGGACCCATACAATGAGCAGTTCTTC. The encoded protein is CASSLRGDPYNEQFF.

This sequence joins TRBV7-2 and TRBJ2-5, with unresolved D. V lost 1 base, J lost 5 bases, and 5 bases lay in between. The CDR3 sequence is 12 residues long. Germline V gives CDR1 SGHTA, CDR2 FQGNSA. CDR3 sequence reads: CASSLVWETQYF. DNA of the CDR3: TGTGCCAGCAGCTTAGTCTGGGAGACCCAGTACTTC. Based on the CDR3 plus reference TRBV7-2 and TRBJ2-5, the full variable domain is GAGVSQSPSNKVTEKGKDVELRCDPISGHTALYWYRQSLGQGLEFLIYFQGNSAPDKSGLPSDRFSAERTGGSVSTLTIQRTQQEDSAVYLCASSLVWETQYFGPGTRLLVL.

The V call is TRBV5-1, the J call TRBJ2-5, with D perhaps TRBD1 (6 bases). V was trimmed by 2 bases and J by 4 bases, leaving 6 bases between them. The CDR3 covers 12 residues. Germline V gene data show CDR1 as SGHRS and CDR2 as YFSETQ. The CDR3 here is CASSFRGETQYF. In DNA form, the CDR3 reads TGCGCCAGCAGCTTCAGGGGAGAGACCCAGTACTTC.

The rearrangement links TRBV5-5 to TRBJ1-6; TRBD1 might be the D (5 bases). Trimming stripped 6 bases from V and 10 bases from J, with 17 bases between. Germline lookup yields CDR1 SGHKS and CDR2 YYEKEE (reference sequence). The CDR3 contains 14 residues. The CDR3 bases are TGTGCCAGCACCTATGGGTCAAGGGGATCACCCCTCCACTTT. This sequence encodes CASTYGSRGSPLHF.

The rearrangement joins TRBV7-2 to TRBJ2-1; 12 bases are shared with TRBD2. The CDR3 totals 15 residues. V shed 6 bases and J 7 bases; nucleotides not matched to a gene: 7. Germline V gives CDR1 SGHTA, CDR2 FQGNSA. The CDR3 coding sequence is TGTGCCAGCAGATCCCTAGCGGGGGGGTGGAATGAGCAGTTCTTC. Its translation is CASRSLAGGWNEQFF.

The chain recombines TRBV5-1 with TRBJ2-6; 7 nucleotides match TRBD2. The CDR3 is made up of 15 amino acids. Germline V gene lookup returns CDR1 SGHRS and CDR2 YFSETQ. J gave up 6 bases and V 7 bases, and 10 bases lay outside the gene matches. In DNA, the CDR3 is TGCGCCAGCTGGGGAGGGGAGGTTGAGGCCAACGTCCTGACTTTC. As protein: CASWGGEVEANVLTF.

This clone was recorded once. The V gene is TRBV6-5, the J gene TRBJ1-2; 9 bases map to TRBD1. CDR1 and CDR2 from the germline V gene are MNHEY and SVGAGI. The CDR3 extends over 15 amino acids. Trimming at V came to 7 bases and at J to 4 bases, leaving 10 bases not matched to a gene. The CDR3 nucleotides are TGTGCCAGCACTAACCAAGGGGGACAGGGCTATGGCTACACCTTC. Protein sequence: CASTNQGGQGYGYTF.

The J gene is TRBJ2-7, the V gene TRBV5-4; D not certain. Germline CDR1 SGHNT, CDR2 YYREEE (reference sequence). The V gene lost 4 bases and the J gene lost 0 bases, with 11 bases spanning the gap. There are 14 residues in the CDR3. CDR3 sequence reads: CASSPGDLSYEQYF. CDR3 DNA sequence: TGTGCCAGCAGCCCCGGTGACCTCTCCTACGAGCAGTACTTC.

CDR3 in amino acids: CATQGEPGELFF. DNA for the CDR3: TGTGCCACTCAGGGGGAACCCGGGGAGCTGTTTTTT. The gene calls are TRBV27 and TRBJ2-2; 7 bases are a match to TRBD1. CDR1 MNHEY and CDR2 SMNVEV come from the germline V gene (reference sequence). The CDR3 sequence is 12 residues long. The junction had 5 bases not matched to a gene; V was cut back by 10 bases and J by 6 bases.

The genes are TRBV2 and TRBJ2-3, with 10 bases that match TRBD2. The germline V gene has CDR1 SNHLY and CDR2 FYNNEI. The CDR3 is 15 residues long. V trimming: 3 bases; J trimming: 4 bases; junction bases outside the gene matches: 4. CDR3: CASSDASGGADTQYF. The CDR3 DNA sequence: TGTGCCAGCAGTGATGCTAGCGGGGGAGCAGATACGCAGTATTTT.

In its sample, this clone was seen a few times. The CDR3 sequence is CASSLLGPYGYTF. The DNA of the CDR3 is TGTGCCAGCAGCTTACTAGGGCCCTATGGCTACACCTTC. The chain employs TRBV7-2 and TRBJ1-2; D ambiguous. V gave up 2 bases and J gave up 4 bases, with 8 bases separating them. The length of the CDR3 is 13 residues. Germline CDR1 reads SGHTA; CDR2 reads FQGNSA. Together with reference TRBV7-2 and TRBJ1-2, the CDR3 gives the full variable domain: GAGVSQSPSNKVTEKGKDVELRCDPISGHTALYWYRQSLGQGLEFLIYFQGNSAPDKSGLPSDRFSAERTGGSVSTLTIQRTQQEDSAVYLCASSLLGPYGYTFGSGTRLTVV.

This clone has more than one count but fewer than ten. The chain recombines TRBV5-4 with TRBJ2-5, with 12 bases aligning to TRBD2. The CDR3 spans 15 residues. The germline CDR1 and CDR2 sequences are SGHNT and YYREEE (reference sequence). Germline trimming cut 0 bases from V and 5 bases from J; bases unmatched to any gene: 2. CDR3 amino acids: CASSLGGLAGETQYF. CDR3 bases: TGTGCCAGCAGCTTGGGTGGACTAGCGGGGGAGACCCAGTACTTC.

This clone was seen a few times. V gene TRBV5-1 combines with J gene TRBJ1-6, with unresolved D. CDR3 size: 14 residues. The V end lost 0 bases, the J end lost 8 bases, and 9 bases lay between the germline ends. Looked up from germline, CDR1 is SGHRS and CDR2 is YFSETQ. The CDR3 nucleotides read TGCGCCAGCAGCTTGGGGCAGAACGATTCACCCCTCCACTTT. Translation gives CASSLGQNDSPLHF.